The 27 T cell receptor beta chains listed next were all sequenced from one sample in a study of T cells in Graves' hyperthyroidism and ophthalmopathy. Amplified TCR beta CDR3 regions came from RNA transcripts. First-round RT-PCR with HTBI primers amplified the TCR CDR3 region. Each CDR3 protein is one row after TCRdb ran MiXCR on the multiplex PCR reads. The sample lists approximately 710,000 distinct CDR3 sequences; roughly 17% were seen once. Sequencing was performed on blood. Every receptor here comes from a man aged 45 to 65 with Graves' hyperthyroidism.

This clonotype has a count of ten or more. This chain uses TRBV28 with TRBJ1-5, with a possible D match to TRBD1 (6 bases). Germline CDR1 reads MDHEN; CDR2 reads SYDVKM. The CDR3 has 13 amino acids. Trimming left V 8 bases short and J 5 bases short, with 13 bases between. CDR3 protein: CASGAGVYQPQHF. DNA for the CDR3: TGTGCCAGCGGGGCAGGGGTTTATCAGCCCCAGCATTTT.

CDR3 amino acids: CSAIGTRERPQHF. CDR3 in DNA: TGCAGTGCCATCGGGACTAGGGAACGGCCCCAGCATTTT. The chain joins TRBV20-1 to TRBJ1-5, with D perhaps TRBD1 (5 bases). CDR1 DFQATT and CDR2 SNEGSKA come from the germline V gene (reference sequence). The CDR3 runs to 13 residues. Trimming removed 6 bases from V and 9 bases from J, with 18 bases in between.

This clonotype was recorded at least ten times. The chain carries TRBV10-1 and TRBJ2-5; a weak D match, TRBD2 (5 bases). V lost 2 bases and J 0 bases, leaving 10 bases between the germline ends. This CDR3 has 15 residues. Looked up from germline, CDR1 is WNHNN and CDR2 is SYGVQD (reference sequence). The CDR3 DNA sequence: TGCGCCAGCAGTGAGAGTAGCGAGTACCAAGAGACCCAGTACTTC. Its translation: CASSESSEYQETQYF.

This clonotype was observed many times. The gene calls are TRBV11-3 and TRBJ2-1, with TRBD2 identical over 9 bases. Germline lookup yields CDR1 SGHNT and CDR2 YENEEA. The CDR3 covers 16 residues. Germline trimming cut 6 bases from V and 0 bases from J; bases unmatched to any gene: 6. The CDR3 spells CASSFSGSGSYNEQFF. As DNA, the CDR3 is TGTGCCAGCAGTTTTAGCGGGAGTGGCTCCTACAATGAGCAGTTCTTC.

This chain links TRBV20-1 with TRBJ1-1; 10 nucleotides match TRBD1. The CDR3 contains 15 residues. J lost 0 bases, V lost 3 bases, and 4 bases had no gene match. In germline, CDR1 is DFQATT, CDR2 SNEGSKA (reference sequence). The CDR3 DNA is TGCAGTGCTAGCCGACAGGGGGCAATGAACACTGAAGCTTTCTTT. Protein: CSASRQGAMNTEAFF.

In regard to this clonotype: A much larger clone is a single base away; this may be a read error. CDR3 coding DNA: TGTGCCAGCAGTCCCATCGACTGGGGTAACGAGCAGTTCTTC. Protein: CASSPIDWGNEQFF. The gene calls are TRBV6-1 and TRBJ2-1; D call uncertain. This CDR3 has 14 amino acids. Germline lookup yields CDR1 MNHNS and CDR2 SASEGT. V was shortened by 5 bases and J by 10 bases, with 18 bases between the two germline ends.

As for this clonotype: A clone one base away is much larger, so this may be a read error. The rearrangement links TRBV5-1 to TRBJ2-1; 9 bases are shared with TRBD2. CDR3 size: 16 residues. Germline assignment: CDR1 SGHRS and CDR2 YFSETQ. With 1 base clipped from V and 5 bases from J, the junction kept 7 bases outside the gene matches. CDR3 sequence (DNA): TGCGCCAGCAGCTTGCCCTTAGTAGCGGGAGACAATGAGCAGTTCTTC. This translates into CASSLPLVAGDNEQFF.

The chain employs TRBV2 and TRBJ2-2; D is undetermined. V lost 5 bases and J lost 5, with 12 bases in between. The CDR3 covers 14 residues. Germline V lookup: CDR1 SNHLY, CDR2 FYNNEI. The CDR3 spells CASSTLLATGELFF. CDR3 coding DNA: TGTGCCAGCAGTACGTTATTGGCGACCGGGGAGCTGTTTTTT. The variable domain in full, with the rest retrieved from reference TRBV2 and TRBJ2-2, is EPEVTQTPSHQVTQMGQEVILRCVPISNHLYFYWYRQILGQKVEFLVSFYNNEISEKSEIFDDQFSVERPDGSNFTLKIRSTKLEDSAMYFCASSTLLATGELFFGEGSRLTVL.

This clonotype was counted ten times or more. The chain is built from TRBV6-5 and TRBJ2-5, with D possibly being TRBD2 (6 bases). Trimming removed 0 bases from V and 5 bases from J, with 10 bases in between. The CDR3 loop spans 14 amino acids. Germline V gene sequence: CDR1 MNHEY, CDR2 SVGAGI. CDR3 in DNA: TGTGCCAGCAGTTACTCCGTGGGGAGGGAGACCCAGTACTTC. Its protein product is CASSYSVGRETQYF.

This clonotype was found many times. V and J are TRBV20-1 and TRBJ2-1, with TRBD2 matching over 9 bases. Per germline, CDR1 DFQATT and CDR2 SNEGSKA (reference sequence). The CDR3 contains 17 residues. The J segment lost 10 bases and the V segment lost 0 bases, leaving 16 bases of the junction unmatched. The CDR3 DNA reads TGCAGTGCTAGAGATCAGGGGCGTTTTAGCGGGAGAGGAGAGCAGTTCTTC. Protein product: CSARDQGRFSGRGEQFF.

This clonotype showed up many times. V gene TRBV28 combines with J gene TRBJ2-7; unclear D gene. The CDR3 sequence is 15 residues long. The germline V gene encodes CDR1 MDHEN and CDR2 SYDVKM. The ends were cut back, 3 bases at V and 0 bases at J, with 12 bases in the middle. The DNA for the CDR3 is TGTGCCAGCAGTTTTTATCCAGGTGTCTCCTACGAGCAGTACTTC. Its protein is CASSFYPGVSYEQYF.

This clonotype has more than one count but fewer than ten. V and J are TRBV29-1 and TRBJ2-1, with 8 bases that match TRBD2. The CDR3 sequence is 16 residues long. Trimming took 6 bases from V and 0 from J; bases not matched to a gene: 10. The germline CDR1 and CDR2 sequences are SQVTM and ANQGSEA. CDR3 protein: CSVLVWGTSSYNEQFF. DNA of the CDR3: TGCAGCGTCTTAGTCTGGGGGACTAGCTCCTACAATGAGCAGTTCTTC.

This clonotype was observed many times. This chain links TRBV30 with TRBJ2-7; D is unresolved. The CDR3 is 13 residues long. Per the germline V gene, CDR1 is GTSNPN and CDR2 is SVGIG (reference sequence). CDR3 in amino acids: CATSRGPGYEQYF. CDR3 DNA sequence: TGTGCTACCTCTCGTGGGCCAGGTTACGAGCAGTACTTC.

This clonotype showed up many times. V usage is TRBV20-1 and J usage is TRBJ2-1; 8 bases line up with TRBD2. The V gene's germline CDR1 is DFQATT and CDR2 SNEGSKA (reference sequence). The CDR3 consists of 15 residues. The ends lost 4 bases at V and 0 bases at J; junction bases unmatched: 5. CDR3 sequence: CSAILAELSYNEQFF. The CDR3 DNA reads TGCAGTGCTATACTAGCGGAGCTCTCCTACAATGAGCAGTTCTTC.

This clonotype was observed many times. The chain has TRBV2 and TRBJ2-3; D perhaps matches TRBD2 (6 bases). Germline CDR1 reads SNHLY; CDR2 reads FYNNEI. V shed 7 bases and J shed 4 bases, with 15 bases lying between them. This CDR3 comprises 14 residues. CDR3 in amino acids: CASTQEGFSDTQYF. DNA of the CDR3: TGTGCCAGCACCCAGGAGGGATTTTCAGATACGCAGTATTTT.

A word on this clonotype: A much more abundant neighbour one base away suggests this may be a read error. This rearrangement joins TRBV10-3 to TRBJ1-1; TRBD1 aligns across 7 bases. This CDR3 region has 16 residues. The germline V gene has CDR1 ENHRY and CDR2 SYGVKD. With V trimmed by 8 bases and J by 2 bases, 14 bases remained unmatched. The CDR3, as DNA: TGTGCCATCGGTGGGGGATTGGGGACAGCCAACACTGAAGCTTTCTTT. It specifies CAIGGGLGTANTEAFF.

V and J are TRBV20-1 and TRBJ1-1; 7 nucleotides match TRBD1. CDR3 length: 14 amino acids. Germline CDR1 is DFQATT and CDR2 is SNEGSKA (reference sequence). Trimming cost V 3 bases and J 1 base; bases outside gene matches: 5. As DNA, the CDR3 is TGCAGTGCTAGCTACGGGACAGCGAACACTGAAGCTTTCTTT. It specifies CSASYGTANTEAFF.

This clonotype was seen many times. This chain uses TRBV20-1 with TRBJ2-3; D is perhaps TRBD1 or TRBD2 (5 bases each). Germline V gene sequence: CDR1 DFQATT, CDR2 SNEGSKA (reference sequence). The CDR3 consists of 16 residues. Deletions cut 0 bases from V and 5 bases from J, with 18 bases between. This CDR3 reads CSARDPGGERIDTQYF. In DNA, the CDR3 is TGCAGTGCTAGAGATCCTGGGGGTGAGCGCATAGATACGCAGTATTTT.

This clonotype was found many times. The chain employs TRBV7-9 and TRBJ2-1; 9 bases align to TRBD2. V was clipped by 5 bases and J by 4 bases; unmatched bases: 9. CDR3 size: 16 residues. CDR1 and CDR2 (germline): SEHNR, FQNEAQ (reference sequence). CDR3 DNA: TGTGCCAGCAGCCCCCGACTAGCGGACTCATACAATGAGCAGTTCTTC. As protein: CASSPRLADSYNEQFF.

The sample holds many counts of this clonotype. This chain uses TRBV24-1 with TRBJ1-2, with 8 bases aligning to TRBD1. Germline lookup yields CDR1 KGHDR and CDR2 SFDVKD. The trim removed 2 bases at V and 2 bases at J, leaving 3 bases unmatched. The CDR3 is made up of 15 amino acids. CDR3 DNA: TGTGCCACCAGTGATTCCCGGACAGGGAACTATGGCTACACCTTC. Translating gives CATSDSRTGNYGYTF.

This clonotype came up many times. The genes are TRBV6-5 and TRBJ1-1; the D is unclear. This CDR3 contains 13 residues. Germline V gives CDR1 MNHEY, CDR2 SVGAGI. V was clipped by 0 bases and J by 12 bases, with 14 bases between them. DNA of the CDR3: TGTGCCAGCAGTTACTCAGAATCGAAGGAACCTTTCTTT. As protein: CASSYSESKEPFF.

The chain couples TRBV5-1 to TRBJ1-1, with D unclear. Per germline, CDR1 SGHRS and CDR2 YFSETQ. V gave up 0 bases and J gave up 0 bases, with 12 bases separating them. The CDR3 covers 16 residues. CDR3 nucleotide sequence: TGCGCCAGCAGCTTGGAGGGTACCCGGATGAACACTGAAGCTTTCTTT. This gives the protein CASSLEGTRMNTEAFF.

The chain employs TRBV10-3 and TRBJ2-5; D is possibly TRBD1 or TRBD2 (5 bases each). V was shortened by 4 bases and J by 5 bases, with 11 bases between the two germline ends. Germline V gene data show CDR1 as ENHRY and CDR2 as SYGVKD. The CDR3 totals 13 residues. DNA of the CDR3: TGTGCCATCAGTGGTCTAGGGACGGAGACCCAGTACTTC. It codes for CAISGLGTETQYF.

This clonotype showed up just a few times. The chain is built from TRBV20-1 and TRBJ1-3; 8 bases fit TRBD1. With 6 bases clipped from V and 15 bases from J, the junction kept 19 bases outside the gene matches. This CDR3 is 14 amino acids long. Per the germline V gene, CDR1 is DFQATT and CDR2 is SNEGSKA (reference sequence). CDR3 nucleotide sequence: TGCAGTGCGGCCCAGACAGGGGTTCCGACAAGACCATATTTT. Amino acids: CSAAQTGVPTRPYF.

The rearrangement uses TRBV19 and TRBJ1-5, with D perhaps matching TRBD1 (6 bases). V was pared by 6 bases and J by 5 bases, with 14 bases between. The germline V gene encodes CDR1 LNHDA and CDR2 SQIVND (reference sequence). This CDR3 is built from 14 residues. CDR3 coding DNA: TGTGCCAGTAGAGGGGGTGATGGGTATCAGCCCCAGCATTTT. Translated, it gives CASRGGDGYQPQHF.

On this clonotype itself: This may be a read error: a much more frequent sequence differs by one nucleotide. This is likely a read error, given that the CDR3 carries no conserved phenylalanine or tryptophan at its end. The chain carries TRBV12-3 or TRBV12-4 and TRBJ1-1; possibly TRBD1 for D (5 bases). The CDR3 length is 14 residues. V shed 3 bases and J shed 1 base, with 9 bases lying between them. CDR3: CASSLMGGNTEAFL. The CDR3 nucleotides read TGTGCCAGCAGTTTGATGGGGGGGAACACTGAAGCTTTCCTT.

This clonotype was counted ten times or more. The V call is TRBV5-1, the J call TRBJ2-7; D remains ambiguous. CDR1 is SGHRS and CDR2 is YFSETQ in the germline V gene. The V end was cut by 3 bases, the J end by 6 bases, with 7 bases between. The CDR3 is 11 residues long. The CDR3 DNA reads as TGCGCCAGCAGCTCTATATCCGAGCAGTACTTC. Translation: CASSSISEQYF.